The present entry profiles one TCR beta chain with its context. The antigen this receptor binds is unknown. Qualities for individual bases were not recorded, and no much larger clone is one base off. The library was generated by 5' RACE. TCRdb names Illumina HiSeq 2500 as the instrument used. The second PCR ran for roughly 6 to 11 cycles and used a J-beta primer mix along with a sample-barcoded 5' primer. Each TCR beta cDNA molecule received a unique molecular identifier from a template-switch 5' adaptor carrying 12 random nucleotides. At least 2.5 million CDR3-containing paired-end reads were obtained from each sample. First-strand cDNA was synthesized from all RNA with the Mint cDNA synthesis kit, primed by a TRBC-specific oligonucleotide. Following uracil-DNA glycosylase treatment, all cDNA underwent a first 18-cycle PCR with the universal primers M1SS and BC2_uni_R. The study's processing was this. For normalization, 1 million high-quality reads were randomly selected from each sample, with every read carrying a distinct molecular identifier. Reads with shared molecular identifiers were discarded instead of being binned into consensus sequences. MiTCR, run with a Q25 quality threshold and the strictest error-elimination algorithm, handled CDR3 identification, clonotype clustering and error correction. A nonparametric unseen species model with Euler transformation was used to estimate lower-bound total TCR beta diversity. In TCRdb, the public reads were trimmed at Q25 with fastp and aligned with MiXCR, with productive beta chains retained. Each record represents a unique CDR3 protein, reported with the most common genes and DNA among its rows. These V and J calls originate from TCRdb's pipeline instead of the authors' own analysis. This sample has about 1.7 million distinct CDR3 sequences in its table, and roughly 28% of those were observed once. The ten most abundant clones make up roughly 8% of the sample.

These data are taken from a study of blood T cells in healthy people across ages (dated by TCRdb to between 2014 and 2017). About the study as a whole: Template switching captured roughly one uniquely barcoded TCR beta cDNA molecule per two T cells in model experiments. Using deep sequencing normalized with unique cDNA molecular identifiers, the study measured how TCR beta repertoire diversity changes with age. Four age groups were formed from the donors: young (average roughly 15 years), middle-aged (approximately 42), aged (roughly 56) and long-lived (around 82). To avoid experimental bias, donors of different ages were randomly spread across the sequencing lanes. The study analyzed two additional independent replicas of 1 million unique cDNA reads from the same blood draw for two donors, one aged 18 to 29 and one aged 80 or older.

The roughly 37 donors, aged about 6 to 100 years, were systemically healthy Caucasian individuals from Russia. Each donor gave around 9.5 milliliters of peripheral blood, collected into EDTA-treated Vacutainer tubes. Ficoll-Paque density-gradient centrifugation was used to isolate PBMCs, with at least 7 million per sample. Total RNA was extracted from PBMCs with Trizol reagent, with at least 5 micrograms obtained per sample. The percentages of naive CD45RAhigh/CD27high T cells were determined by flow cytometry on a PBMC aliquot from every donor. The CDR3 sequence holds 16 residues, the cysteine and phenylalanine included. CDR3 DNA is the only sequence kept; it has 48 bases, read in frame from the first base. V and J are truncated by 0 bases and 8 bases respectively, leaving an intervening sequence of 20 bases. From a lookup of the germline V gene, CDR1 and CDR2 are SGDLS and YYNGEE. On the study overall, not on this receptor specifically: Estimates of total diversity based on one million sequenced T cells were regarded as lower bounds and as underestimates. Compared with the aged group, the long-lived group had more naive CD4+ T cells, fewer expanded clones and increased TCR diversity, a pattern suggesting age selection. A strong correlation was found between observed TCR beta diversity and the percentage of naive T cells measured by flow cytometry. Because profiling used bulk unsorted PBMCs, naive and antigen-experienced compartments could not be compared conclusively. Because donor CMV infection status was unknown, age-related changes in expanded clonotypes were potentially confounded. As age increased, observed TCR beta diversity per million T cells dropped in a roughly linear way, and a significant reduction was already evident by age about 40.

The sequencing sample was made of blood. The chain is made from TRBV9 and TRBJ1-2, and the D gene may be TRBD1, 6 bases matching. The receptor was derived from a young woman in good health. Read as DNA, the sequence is TGTGCCAGCAGCGTAGGGGGGCAGTTCTCCATAGGGGGCTACACCTTC. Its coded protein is CASSVGGQFSIGGYTF. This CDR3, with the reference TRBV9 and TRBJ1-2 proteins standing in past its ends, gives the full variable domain DSGVTQTPKHLITATGQRVTLRCSPRSGDLSVYWYQQSLDQGLQFLIQYYNGEERAKGNILERFSAQQFPDLHSELNLSSLELGDSALYFCASSVGGQFSIGGYTFGSGTRLTVV.